The T cell receptor (beta chain) under discussion was sequenced for a study of cytomegalovirus exposure and HLA in healthy donors. Regarding the study as a whole: Reported findings show TCR beta sequences accurately forecast HLA-A and HLA-B alleles in most subjects. Reportedly, diagnosis of cytomegalovirus status by the classifier showed high specificity and sensitivity. Later analysis associated a missense DCLRE1C variant with TCR beta V- and J-gene trimming. Investigators reported 150 to 200 TCR beta chains as tied to cytomegalovirus.

PCR primers comprised 60 Vbeta and 13 Jbeta primers. Assay: immunoSEQ multiplex PCR; the TCRdb copy retains only in-frame clones and omits some. The table includes about 160,000 clones, around 79% detected once. The CDR3 is made up of 16 amino acids. CDR1 MDHEN and CDR2 SYDVKM come from the germline V gene. The V segment lost 2 bases and the J segment 4 bases; nucleotides outside the gene matches: 5. Concerning this clone: The antigen is undetermined.

The sample was PBMCs. This chain joins TRBV28 and TRBJ2-1; 10 nucleotides match TRBD1. The receptor was derived from a middle-aged man in good health and CMV-seronegative. The CDR3, as DNA: TGTGCCAGCAGTTTAGTTCCGGGACAGGGGTACAATGAGCAGTTCTTC. It translates to CASSLVPGQGYNEQFF. The full variable domain, in which reference TRBV28 and TRBJ2-1 provide the parts outside the CDR3, is DVKVTQSSRYLVKRTGEKVFLECVQDMDHENMFWYRQDPGLGLRLIYFSYDVKMKEKGDIPEGYSVSREKKERFSLILESASTNQTSMYLCASSLVPGQGYNEQFFGPGTRLTVL.